This paragraph reports one T cell receptor (beta chain). Antigen: not known. Next came a second PCR, run for roughly 6 to 11 cycles, which used a sample-barcoded 5' primer along with a J-beta primer mix. TCRdb re-called the 5' RACE reads through MiXCR, storing one row per CDR3 protein. Found here are about 800,000 distinct CDR3 sequences, 20% to 30% of them singletons; the top ten hold roughly 3.8%. The authors isolated at least 6 million PBMCs per sample. Total RNA extraction produced at least 5.5 micrograms (per sample) for the study. The CDR3 runs to 16 residues. With V trimmed by 1 base and J by 4 bases, 4 bases remained unmatched. CDR1 is MNHEY, CDR2 SMNVEV, per germline (reference sequence). These data originate in a study of blood T cells in healthy people across ages. Study-level findings and limits: The study lacked donor CMV status, which possibly confounded expanded clonotype changes.

The same data also contributed to another study, on T cells of mothers and their children. That work contributes: RNA was extracted, and all of it went into cDNA synthesis at around 1.4 ug per 15 ul.

The chain carries TRBV27 and TRBJ2-1; TRBD2 aligns across 10 bases. Sequences were obtained from blood. The clonotype comes from a boy younger than 18 in good health. CDR3 DNA: TGTGCCAGCAGTTTATTAAGCGGGGGGGATTACAATGAGCAGTTCTTC. Its translation is CASSLLSGGDYNEQFF.